This is a list of T cell receptor beta chains from one sample in a study of blood T cell repertoires in COVID-19. Profiled with immunoSEQ multiplex PCR; TCRdb holds only in-frame clones, not every one. In the table there are tens of thousands of clones, 70% to 90% of which are singletons. Sequencing was carried out using peripheral blood. These TCRs come from an older man with active or convalescent COVID-19. CDR3s include the opening cysteine and the closing phenylalanine or tryptophan. A D gene is named only where the DNA matches it firmly. Expanded clones are given a class, and other clones once, few, many or no size at all.

>.|TRBV19|once|TRBJ1-5
CASSPEGGPYQPQHF
TGTGCCAGTAGCCCTGAAGGAGGACCGTACCAGCCCCAGCATTTT
>.|TRBV5-6|.|TRBJ1-1
CASSFLRQANTEAFF
TGTGCCAGCAGCTTTTTGAGACAGGCGAACACTGAAGCTTTCTTT
>.|TRBV29-1|.|TRBJ1-3
CSVVIPTPLNTIYF
TGCAGCGTTGTGATCCCGACACCTCTAAACACCATATATTTT
>TRBD1|TRBV11-3|.|TRBJ2-1
CASSLTGGNEQFF
TGTGCCAGCAGCCTGACAGGGGGCAATGAGCAGTTCTTC
>.|TRBV7-8|few|TRBJ1-5
CASSARQVSNQPQHF
TGTGCCAGCAGCGCGCGACAAGTTAGCAATCAGCCCCAGCATTTT
>.|TRBV27|.|TRBJ1-5
CASSRIQGSNQPQHF
TGTGCCAGCAGCAGGATCCAGGGTAGCAATCAGCCCCAGCATTTT
>.|TRBV7-2|once|TRBJ2-1
CASSLARGTITYNEQFF
TGTGCCAGCAGCTTAGCGAGAGGCACAATAACCTACAATGAGCAGTTCTTC
>.|TRBV4-1|.|TRBJ1-5
CASSQEENQPQHF
TGCGCCAGCAGCCAAGAGGAGAATCAGCCCCAGCATTTT
>.|TRBV7-8|.|TRBJ1-1
CASSLDPSSGTEAFF
TGTGCCAGCAGCTTAGATCCGTCATCGGGCACTGAAGCTTTCTTT
>TRBD1|TRBV19|once|TRBJ1-2
CASSAIWDSSYGYTF
TGTGCCAGTAGTGCAATATGGGACAGCTCCTATGGCTACACCTTC
>TRBD1|TRBV29-1|.|TRBJ1-1
CSARRVTGGDNTEAFF
TGCAGCGCCAGAAGAGTTACAGGGGGAGATAACACTGAAGCTTTCTTT
>TRBD1|TRBV7-6|.|TRBJ2-5
CASGTAASGETQYF
TGTGCCAGCGGGACAGCGGCAAGCGGCGAGACCCAGTACTTC
>.|TRBV3-1/TRBV3-2|.|TRBJ1-1
CASSQAGVPTEAFF
TGTGCCAGCAGCCAAGCAGGGGTCCCGACTGAAGCTTTCTTT
>.|TRBV15|.|TRBJ1-5
CATSRGGGGRQPQHF
TGTGCCACCAGCAGAGGCGGGGGGGGACGGCAGCCCCAGCATTTT
>TRBD2|TRBV7-2|.|TRBJ2-7
CASSLWAGGDEQYF
TGTGCCAGCAGCTTGTGGGCGGGGGGGGACGAGCAGTACTTC
>TRBD1|TRBV27|few|TRBJ1-1
CASSIQGTNTEAFF
TGTGCCAGCAGTATACAGGGGACGAACACTGAAGCTTTCTTT
>TRBD2|TRBV4-3|.|TRBJ2-3
CASSPFSLAGGGDTQYF
TGCGCCAGCAGCCCGTTCTCACTAGCGGGGGGAGGGGATACGCAGTATTTT
>.|TRBV7-9|.|TRBJ2-7
CASSLGPGAYEQYF
TGTGCCAGCAGCTTAGGACCCGGGGCCTACGAGCAGTACTTC
>TRBD1|TRBV5-4|once|TRBJ2-5
CASSLNRGQVSETQYF
TGTGCCAGCAGTTTGAACAGGGGGCAAGTATCCGAGACCCAGTACTTC
>.|TRBV5-4|.|TRBJ1-2
CASSLGQRDGYTF
TGTGCCAGCAGCTTGGGACAGAGAGATGGCTACACCTTC
>TRBD1|TRBV5-4|.|TRBJ1-4
CASSLGPPGQISTNEKLFF
TGTGCCAGCAGCTTGGGTCCGCCGGGACAGATTTCAACTAATGAAAAACTGTTTTTT
>TRBD1|TRBV19|.|TRBJ1-5
CASRGDRAGDQPQHF
TGTGCCAGTAGAGGGGACAGGGCTGGGGATCAGCCCCAGCATTTT
>TRBD1|TRBV30|once|TRBJ1-1
CAWSRGHYEDVDTEAFF
TGTGCCTGGAGCAGGGGGCATTATGAGGACGTCGACACTGAAGCTTTCTTT
>TRBD1|TRBV7-8|.|TRBJ1-4
CASSPRQGAVNEKLFF
TGTGCCAGCAGTCCCCGCCAGGGGGCGGTTAATGAAAAACTGTTTTTT
>.|TRBV5-4|.|TRBJ2-5
CASSAFSGQETQYF
TGTGCCAGCAGCGCCTTCTCGGGGCAAGAGACCCAGTACTTC
>.|TRBV9|.|TRBJ1-4
CASSVSGTWGEKLFF
TGTGCCAGCAGCGTATCTGGGACTTGGGGGGAAAAACTGTTTTTT
>.|TRBV10-3|.|TRBJ2-7
CAISGAGTYEQYF
TGTGCCATCAGTGGTGCAGGTACCTACGAGCAGTACTTC
>TRBD1|TRBV24-1|.|TRBJ2-5
CATSKTGLSVETQYF
TGTGCCACCAGCAAGACAGGGCTCTCAGTAGAGACCCAGTACTTC
>.|TRBV29-1|.|TRBJ1-2
CSVTENYGYTF
TGCAGCGTGACAGAGAACTATGGCTACACCTTC
>TRBD2|TRBV7-8|.|TRBJ2-1
CASSLLATSGGLFYNEQFF
TGTGCCAGCAGCCTTCTTGCGACTAGCGGGGGGCTCTTCTACAATGAGCAGTTCTTC
>TRBD1|TRBV9|.|TRBJ1-1
CASSVTGGNTEAFF
TGTGCCAGCAGCGTCACAGGGGGGAACACTGAAGCTTTCTTT
>.|TRBV4-3|once|TRBJ1-3
CASSQVKGDGDTIYF
TGCGCCAGCAGCCAAGTTAAAGGGGATGGTGACACCATATATTTT